The 6 T cell receptor beta chains presented below share a single source sample, sequenced in a study of blood T cell repertoires in COVID-19. Using immunoSEQ multiplex PCR, the repertoire was profiled, and TCRdb retains in-frame clones only, with some absent. The sample lists over 55,000 clones, 80% to 85% occurring once. Material: peripheral blood. The receptors stem from a human donor in a cohort sampled during active COVID-19.

J is TRBJ2-3 and V is TRBV4-3, with 9 bases that match TRBD2. Germline V gene sequence: CDR1 LGHNA, CDR2 YSLEER. This CDR3 comprises 16 residues. Trimming cost V 1 base and J 3 bases; bases outside gene matches: 5. CDR3 bases: TGCGCCAGCAGCCAAGGGGCTAGCGGGGTGACAGATACGCAGTATTTT. Residues: CASSQGASGVTDTQYF.

V is TRBV11-2 and J is TRBJ1-1, with D possibly matching TRBD1 (6 bases). V was shortened by 3 bases and J by 5 bases, with 16 bases between the two germline ends. Per germline, CDR1 SGHAT and CDR2 FQNNGV. The CDR3 spans 15 residues. In DNA form, the CDR3 reads TGTGCCAGCAGCTTGCGTTGGGGGGGGCTTACTGAAGCTTTCTTT. Residues: CASSLRWGGLTEAFF.

This clone was counted between two and nine times. The V and J genes are TRBV5-1 and TRBJ2-7; D possibly corresponds to TRBD1 (6 bases). Germline loops: CDR1 SGHRS, CDR2 YFSETQ. Trimming stripped 2 bases from V and 5 bases from J, with 8 bases between. The CDR3 is 12 residues long. CDR3 sequence reads: CASSFGGNEQYF. The DNA for the CDR3 is TGCGCCAGCAGCTTTGGGGGCAACGAGCAGTACTTC.

This chain links TRBV5-4 with TRBJ1-2, with D tentatively TRBD1 (6 bases). V lost 3 bases and J lost 7, with 19 bases in between. This CDR3 spans 15 amino acids. Germline V lookup: CDR1 SGHNT, CDR2 YYREEE (reference sequence). CDR3 sequence: CASSSWGPGRSGYTF. The CDR3 coding sequence is TGTGCCAGCAGCTCCTGGGGGCCGGGGAGAAGTGGCTACACCTTC.

The sample holds a few counts of this clone. This chain links TRBV5-1 with TRBJ2-2; perhaps TRBD1 as D (6 bases). Germline CDR1 reads SGHRS; CDR2 reads YFSETQ. The length of the CDR3 is 14 residues. With 5 bases removed from V and 0 bases from J, the gap between germline ends came to 8 bases. CDR3 in amino acids: CASSRDTNTGELFF. CDR3 sequence (DNA): TGCGCCAGCAGTCGGGACACGAACACCGGGGAGCTGTTTTTT.

The chain has TRBV30 and TRBJ2-2, with TRBD1 identical over 7 bases. This CDR3 region has 15 residues. Germline V gene sequence: CDR1 GTSNPN, CDR2 SVGIG (reference sequence). V trimming: 2 bases; J trimming: 4 bases; junction bases outside the gene matches: 7. CDR3 nucleotides: TGTGCCTGGAGTAAGACAGGGAAGAGCACCGGGGAGCTGTTTTTT. This sequence encodes CAWSKTGKSTGELFF. Full variable domain (remainder filled in from reference TRBV30 and TRBJ2-2): SQTIHQWPATLVQPVGSPLSLECTVEGTSNPNLYWYRQAAGRGLQLLFYSVGIGQISSEVPQNLSASRPQDRQFILSSKKLLLSDSGFYLCAWSKTGKSTGELFFGEGSRLTVL.